This T cell receptor beta chain was captured by sequencing in a study of blood T cell repertoires in COVID-19 (dated by TCRdb to 2018 to 2020). About the full investigation: Collaborator samples came from the United States, Italy and Spain and covered acute and convalescent phases of COVID-19. The dataset comprised deeply sampled blood TCRbeta repertoires from subjects exposed to, actively infected with, or recovered from COVID-19. The samples were drawn from two sources: the first 160 participants of the ongoing ImmuneRACE study, and 1,254 subjects contributed by 6 global collaborators. The repertoires were made available in a free public database intended to serve as a resource for research on the immune response to SARS-CoV-2. Nearly every sample came with metadata listing a de-identified subject ID, COVID-19 status, age in years and sex. The prospective study material was composed of cDNA or gDNA derived from T cells, B-cell-depleted T cells, or PBMCs. Where available, HLA class I and class II types were taken from metadata supplied by the sample provider and were not determined by assay-based typing.

Overall study results and their limits: How much clinical and demographic metadata was included differed by source and by participant, and the metadata was provided uncurated.

TCRbeta CDR3 regions were amplified from genomic DNA by means of the immunoSEQ Assay, a bias-controlled multiplex PCR. In the original analysis: Within the assay, amplification of reference gene primers was used to estimate how many nucleated cells each sample contained. Sequence reads were collapsed and filtered to measure the absolute abundance of every unique TCRbeta CDR3 rearrangement. Productive Simpson clonality was computed per sample as the square root of Simpson's diversity index over productive rearrangements. Sourced from immuneACCESS, this table was stored by TCRdb with only in-frame sequences that have V and J called. A share of the clones is absent; for the studies checked, an unresolved V gene accounts for under half, and the remainder has no known explanation. Clone size and the V and J calls come from that table; the DNA yielded D and trimming. The sample profile shows fewer than 200,000 clones; 86% of them were found once. Together, the top ten hold around 8.6% of the sample.

Collaborating institutions collected whole blood in K2EDTA tubes following their own protocols. For TCRbeta analysis, collaborators shipped samples as frozen whole blood, isolated PBMCs, or DNA extracted from either of those sample types. About this clone itself: Its antigen remains undetermined. Base-call qualities are not available, and no considerably larger clone is one nucleotide away.

Looking up the germline V gene yields CDR1 MNHEY and CDR2 SVGAGI. The CDR3 goes from the cysteine to the phenylalanine over 13 residues. Only the CDR3 DNA stays, 39 bases, in frame from base 1. The V and J ends are trimmed by 4 bases and 8 bases, leaving 11 bases between them. This chain joins TRBV6-5 to TRBJ1-4; a tentative D call is TRBD1 (6 bases match). The sequence was obtained from a man aged 50-59 years with active or convalescent COVID-19. The sample taken for sequencing was peripheral blood. CDR3 loop: CASSSGVEEKLFF. The DNA is TGTGCCAGCAGTTCAGGGGTCGAGGAAAAACTGTTTTTT.